This T cell receptor beta chain was identified during a study of blood T cell repertoires in COVID-19. Study information: From the United States, Italy and Spain came samples of acute and convalescent COVID-19.

TCRdb keeps only in-frame clones here, not all; method: immunoSEQ multiplex PCR. The sample lists 60,000 or so clones, approximately 86% occurring once. Germline V gene data show CDR1 as KGHDR and CDR2 as SFDVKD. V lost 8 bases to trimming and J lost 0 bases, with 12 bases between them. This CDR3 spans 15 amino acids. The chain joins TRBV24-1 to TRBJ2-2, with D maybe TRBD1 (6 bases). The sequencing sample was made of peripheral blood. The clonotype was recovered from a human donor with acute or convalescent COVID-19. The donor label of this sample is uncertain. The CDR3 is CATTRGRSNTGELFF. The CDR3 region has the DNA TGTGCCACCACCAGGGGACGTTCGAACACCGGGGAGCTGTTTTTT.